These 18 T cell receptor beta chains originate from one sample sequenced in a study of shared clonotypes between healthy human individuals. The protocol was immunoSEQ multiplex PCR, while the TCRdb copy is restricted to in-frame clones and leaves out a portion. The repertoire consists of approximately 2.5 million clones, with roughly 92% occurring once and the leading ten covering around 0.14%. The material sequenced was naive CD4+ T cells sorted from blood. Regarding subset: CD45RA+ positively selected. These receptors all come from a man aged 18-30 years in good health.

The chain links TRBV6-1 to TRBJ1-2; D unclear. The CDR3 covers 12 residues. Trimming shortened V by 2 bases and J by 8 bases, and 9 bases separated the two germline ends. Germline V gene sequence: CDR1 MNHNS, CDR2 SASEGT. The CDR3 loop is CASSESRRGYTF. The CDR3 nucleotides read TGTGCCAGCAGTGAATCACGGCGGGGCTACACCTTC.

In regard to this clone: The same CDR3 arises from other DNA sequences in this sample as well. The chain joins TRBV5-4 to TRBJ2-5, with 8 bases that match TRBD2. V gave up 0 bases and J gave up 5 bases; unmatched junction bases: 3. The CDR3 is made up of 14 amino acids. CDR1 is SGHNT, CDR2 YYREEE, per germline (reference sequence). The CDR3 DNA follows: TGTGCCAGCAGCTTGGGGTTAGCGGGGGAGACCCAGTACTTC. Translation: CASSLGLAGETQYF.

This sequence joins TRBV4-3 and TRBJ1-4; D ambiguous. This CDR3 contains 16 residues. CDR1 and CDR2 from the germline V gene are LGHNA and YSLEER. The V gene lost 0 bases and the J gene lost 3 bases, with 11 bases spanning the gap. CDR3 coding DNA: TGCGCCAGCAGCCAAGAAGTGGGCCCGGCTAATGAAAAACTGTTTTTT. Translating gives CASSQEVGPANEKLFF.

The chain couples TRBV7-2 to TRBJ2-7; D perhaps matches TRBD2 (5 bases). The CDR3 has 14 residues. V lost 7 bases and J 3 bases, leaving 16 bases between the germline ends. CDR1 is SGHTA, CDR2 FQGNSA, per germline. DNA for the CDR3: TGTGCCAGCACACCGATCAGTGGAGGCTACGAGCAGTACTTC. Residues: CASTPISGGYEQYF.

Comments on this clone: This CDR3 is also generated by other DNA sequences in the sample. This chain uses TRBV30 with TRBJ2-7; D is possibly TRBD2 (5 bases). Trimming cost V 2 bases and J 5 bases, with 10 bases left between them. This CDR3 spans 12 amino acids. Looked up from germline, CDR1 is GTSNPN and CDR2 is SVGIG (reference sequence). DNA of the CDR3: TGTGCCTGGAGTCCGACCGGGGACGAGCAGTACTTC. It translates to CAWSPTGDEQYF.

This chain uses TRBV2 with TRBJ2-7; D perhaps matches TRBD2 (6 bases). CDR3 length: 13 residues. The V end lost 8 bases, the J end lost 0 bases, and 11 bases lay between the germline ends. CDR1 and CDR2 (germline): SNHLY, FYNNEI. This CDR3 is CASGTGLSYEQYF. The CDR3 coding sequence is TGTGCCAGCGGTACGGGACTCTCCTACGAGCAGTACTTC. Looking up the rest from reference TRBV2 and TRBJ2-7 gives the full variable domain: EPEVTQTPSHQVTQMGQEVILRCVPISNHLYFYWYRQILGQKVEFLVSFYNNEISEKSEIFDDQFSVERPDGSNFTLKIRSTKLEDSAMYFCASGTGLSYEQYFGPGTRLTVT.

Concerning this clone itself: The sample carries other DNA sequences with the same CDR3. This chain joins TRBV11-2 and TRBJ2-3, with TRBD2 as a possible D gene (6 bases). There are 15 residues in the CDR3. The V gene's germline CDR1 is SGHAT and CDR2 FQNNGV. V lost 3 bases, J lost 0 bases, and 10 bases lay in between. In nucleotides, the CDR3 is TGTGCCAGCAGCTTCGGTAGCGGCAGCACAGATACGCAGTATTTT. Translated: CASSFGSGSTDTQYF.

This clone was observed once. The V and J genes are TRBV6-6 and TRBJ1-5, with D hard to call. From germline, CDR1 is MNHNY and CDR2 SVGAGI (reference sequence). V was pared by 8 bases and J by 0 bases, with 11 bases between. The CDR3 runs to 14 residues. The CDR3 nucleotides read TGTGCCAGCCTTTCATCTTATAGCAATCAGCCCCAGCATTTT. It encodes CASLSSYSNQPQHF.

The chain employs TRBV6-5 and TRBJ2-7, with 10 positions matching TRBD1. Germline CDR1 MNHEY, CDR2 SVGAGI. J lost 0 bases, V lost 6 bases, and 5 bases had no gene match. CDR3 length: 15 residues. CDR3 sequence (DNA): TGTGCCAGCAGCGGGGACAGGGGAAACTCCTACGAGCAGTACTTC. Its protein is CASSGDRGNSYEQYF.

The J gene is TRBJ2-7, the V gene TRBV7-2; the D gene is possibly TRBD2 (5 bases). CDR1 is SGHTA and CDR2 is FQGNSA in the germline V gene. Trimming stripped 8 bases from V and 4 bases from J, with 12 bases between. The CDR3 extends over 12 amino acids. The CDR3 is CASQSGEYEQYF. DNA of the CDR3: TGTGCCAGCCAGTCCGGGGAGTACGAGCAGTACTTC.

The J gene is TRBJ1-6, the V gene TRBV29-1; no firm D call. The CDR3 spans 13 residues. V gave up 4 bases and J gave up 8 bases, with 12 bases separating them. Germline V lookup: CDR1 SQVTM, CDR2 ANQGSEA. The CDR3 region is CSVAREPYSPLHF. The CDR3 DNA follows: TGCAGCGTTGCCCGGGAGCCATATTCACCCCTCCACTTT.

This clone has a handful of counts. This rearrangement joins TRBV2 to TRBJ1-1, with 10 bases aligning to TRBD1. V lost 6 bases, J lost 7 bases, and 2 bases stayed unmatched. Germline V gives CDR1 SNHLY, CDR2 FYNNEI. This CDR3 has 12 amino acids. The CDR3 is CASSRTGGEAFF. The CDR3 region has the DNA TGTGCCAGCAGCCGGACAGGGGGTGAAGCTTTCTTT. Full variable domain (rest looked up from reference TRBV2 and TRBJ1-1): EPEVTQTPSHQVTQMGQEVILRCVPISNHLYFYWYRQILGQKVEFLVSFYNNEISEKSEIFDDQFSVERPDGSNFTLKIRSTKLEDSAMYFCASSRTGGEAFFGQGTRLTVV.

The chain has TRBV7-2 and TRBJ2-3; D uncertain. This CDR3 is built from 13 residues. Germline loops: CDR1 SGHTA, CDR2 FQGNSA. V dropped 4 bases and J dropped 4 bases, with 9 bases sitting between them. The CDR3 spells CASSYVWSDTQYF. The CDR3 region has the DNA TGTGCCAGCAGCTACGTCTGGTCAGATACGCAGTATTTT.

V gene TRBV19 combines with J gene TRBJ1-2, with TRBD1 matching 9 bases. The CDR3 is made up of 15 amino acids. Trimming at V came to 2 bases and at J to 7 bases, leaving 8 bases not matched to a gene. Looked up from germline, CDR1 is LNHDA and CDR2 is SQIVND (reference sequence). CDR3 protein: CASSIRPGQGIGYTF. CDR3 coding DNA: TGTGCCAGTAGTATACGTCCGGGACAGGGAATTGGCTACACCTTC.

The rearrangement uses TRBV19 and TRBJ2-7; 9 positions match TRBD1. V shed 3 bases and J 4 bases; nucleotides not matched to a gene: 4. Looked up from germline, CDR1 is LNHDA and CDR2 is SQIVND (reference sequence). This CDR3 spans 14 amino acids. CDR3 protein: CASSMTGGLYEQYF. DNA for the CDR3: TGTGCCAGTAGTATGACAGGGGGACTATACGAGCAGTACTTC.

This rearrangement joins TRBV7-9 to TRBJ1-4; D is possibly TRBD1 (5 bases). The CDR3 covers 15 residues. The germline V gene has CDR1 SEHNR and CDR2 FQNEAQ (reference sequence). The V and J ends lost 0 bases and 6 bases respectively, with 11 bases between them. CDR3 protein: CASSLAVRVDEKLFF. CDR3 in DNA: TGTGCCAGCAGCTTAGCCGTCAGGGTCGATGAAAAACTGTTTTTT.

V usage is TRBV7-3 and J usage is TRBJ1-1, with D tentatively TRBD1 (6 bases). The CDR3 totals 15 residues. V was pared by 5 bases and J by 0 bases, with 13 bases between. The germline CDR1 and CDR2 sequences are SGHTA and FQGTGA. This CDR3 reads CASSNTGTLNTEAFF. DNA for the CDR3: TGTGCCAGCAGCAATACAGGGACCTTGAACACTGAAGCTTTCTTT.

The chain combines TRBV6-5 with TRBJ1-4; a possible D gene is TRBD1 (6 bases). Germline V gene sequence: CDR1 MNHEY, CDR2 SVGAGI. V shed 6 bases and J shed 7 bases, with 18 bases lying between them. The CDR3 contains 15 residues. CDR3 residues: CASRAAGAVGEKLFF. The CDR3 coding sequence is TGTGCCAGCAGAGCGGCAGGGGCTGTTGGTGAAAAACTGTTTTTT.